These 30 T cell receptor beta chains share one sample of origin, sequenced in a study of T cell repertoires in cytomegalovirus infection (dated by TCRdb to the late 2010s). Their specific antigens are unknown. Instrument on record: Illumina HiSeq 1500. The raw public reads went through TCRdb reprocessing: fastp at Q25, MiXCR clone calling, in-frame beta chains kept. Rows are unified per CDR3 protein, each entry keeping the most common DNA and genes. The sample table contains 830,000 or so distinct CDR3 sequences; only one count was recorded for 30% to 35% of them. The top ten hold around 12% of the sample. The treatment or condition label, as the study defines it: in vitro stimulation with specific CMV peptide epitopes to enrich CMV-specific T cells. The sequences come from cultured CD8+ T cells from PBMCs, collected from culture after CMV antigen stimulation. The receptor set was obtained from a human donor in good health (CMV status not recorded). Some clones in this sample may be carry-over from other donors' samples.

CDR3 loop: CSARGKVSYNEQFF. The CDR3 DNA reads TGCAGTGCTAGGGGGAAAGTCTCCTACAATGAGCAGTTCTTC. V is TRBV20-1 and J is TRBJ2-1; D uncertain. The CDR3 runs 14 residues. V was clipped by 3 bases and J by 0 bases, with 9 bases between them. Germline values: CDR1 DFQATT, CDR2 SNEGSKA (reference sequence).

This clonotype appeared once. The CDR3 sequence is CASSSFGLYEQYV. The DNA of the CDR3 is TGTGCCAGCAGCTCCTTCGGCCTGTACGAGCAGTACGTC. The J gene is TRBJ2-7, the V gene TRBV13; D ambiguous. The CDR3 has 13 amino acids. Germline V gives CDR1 PRHDT, CDR2 FYEKMQ (reference sequence). V lost 4 bases and J 4 bases, leaving 11 bases between the germline ends.

The chain employs TRBV7-6 and TRBJ1-1; 7 positions agree with TRBD1. Germline CDR1 reads SGHVS; CDR2 reads FNYEAQ. J was trimmed by 4 bases and V by 1 base; bases with no gene match: 15. This CDR3 has 18 residues. The CDR3 DNA is TGTGCCAGCAGCTTAGTTCCGGGACAGATAGGGGCGACCACTGAAGCTTTCTTT. Translating it yields CASSLVPGQIGATTEAFF.

The chain has TRBV28 and TRBJ1-4; D not resolved. The CDR3 extends over 14 amino acids. V was trimmed by 5 bases and J by 8 bases, leaving 15 bases between them. Germline V gives CDR1 MDHEN, CDR2 SYDVKM. CDR3 coding DNA: TGTGCCAGCAGTCCAATCCGGGCCGGGGAAAAACTGTTTTTT. Translation: CASSPIRAGEKLFF.

This clonotype appeared a few times. The CDR3 coding sequence is TGTGCCATCGGGGACCTGGGACAGGGTAATTCACCCCTCCACTTT. It specifies CAIGDLGQGNSPLHF. V and J are TRBV10-3 and TRBJ1-6; TRBD1 agrees at 9 bases. This CDR3 is built from 15 residues. In germline, CDR1 is ENHRY, CDR2 SYGVKD. J gave up 6 bases and V 8 bases, and 8 bases lay outside the gene matches.

This clonotype was found many times. The chain couples TRBV7-2 to TRBJ2-5, with D tentatively TRBD2 (7 bases). The germline V and J ends were trimmed by 0 bases and 1 base, with 9 bases remaining between them. The CDR3 is 15 residues long. CDR1 and CDR2 from the germline V gene are SGHTA and FQGNSA. In DNA form, the CDR3 reads TGTGCCAGCAGCTTAGCAAGGGGGGGCCAAGAGACCCAGTACTTC. This gives the protein CASSLARGGQETQYF.

The chain links TRBV6-1 to TRBJ2-2; TRBD1 matches 10 bases. The CDR3 totals 18 residues. With V trimmed by 5 bases and J by 5 bases, 14 bases remained unmatched. Germline lookup yields CDR1 MNHNS and CDR2 SASEGT. CDR3 bases: TGTGCCAGCAGTCCGGACAGGGGGGGGGGAGTGGGAACCGGGGAGCTGTTTTTT. This translates into CASSPDRGGGVGTGELFF.

The chain combines TRBV5-1 with TRBJ1-4; D remains unclear. The germline V and J ends were trimmed by 7 bases and 0 bases, with 13 bases remaining between them. Looked up from germline, CDR1 is SGHRS and CDR2 is YFSETQ. This CDR3 region has 15 residues. Here the CDR3 DNA reads TGCGCCAGCCACGACTGGGGTGCAACTAATGAAAAACTGTTTTTT. This gives the protein CASHDWGATNEKLFF.

There are many counts of this clonotype. V usage is TRBV7-8 and J usage is TRBJ1-2, with D unclear. CDR3 length equals 16 residues. Between the trimmed V and J ends, which lost 2 bases and 4 bases, there was a span of 17 bases. Germline V gene lookup returns CDR1 SGHVS and CDR2 FQNEAQ. The CDR3: CASSLYREDLGYGYTF. CDR3 nucleotides: TGTGCCAGCAGCTTATATAGAGAGGACCTCGGCTATGGCTACACCTTC.

This rearrangement joins TRBV29-1 to TRBJ2-5; D is perhaps TRBD2 (6 bases). CDR3 size: 13 residues. V lost 4 bases and J lost 1, with 10 bases in between. The germline V gene has CDR1 SQVTM and CDR2 ANQGSEA. CDR3 protein: CSVGTGAQETQYF. CDR3 DNA: TGCAGCGTTGGAACGGGAGCCCAAGAGACCCAGTACTTC.

CDR3 nucleotides: TGTGCCAGCAGTTTAGGGGGACAAATTCAAGAGACCCAGTACTTC. This encodes CASSLGGQIQETQYF. The gene calls are TRBV12-3 or TRBV12-4 and TRBJ2-5, with TRBD1 as a possible D gene (6 bases). Trimming pared 1 base from V and 2 bases from J, leaving 11 bases between. The length of the CDR3 is 15 residues.

In its sample, this clonotype was seen a few times. The V gene is TRBV2, the J gene TRBJ1-5; D not certain. Germline V gene lookup returns CDR1 SNHLY and CDR2 FYNNEI. Between the trimmed V and J ends, which lost 4 bases and 6 bases, there was a span of 19 bases. This CDR3 has 16 residues. Here the CDR3 DNA reads TGTGCCAGCAGTGCTACGGGCCGGAGCAAGCTTCAGCCCCAGCATTTT. Protein sequence: CASSATGRSKLQPQHF.

This clonotype was picked up a small number of times. The V call is TRBV7-9, the J call TRBJ2-1; D unclear. The CDR3 loop spans 12 amino acids. The V gene lost 5 bases and the J gene lost 9 bases, with 11 bases spanning the gap. The germline V gene has CDR1 SEHNR and CDR2 FQNEAQ (reference sequence). The CDR3 nucleotides are TGTGCCAGCAGCCCCGTTTCTAGTGAGCAGTTCTTC. It yields the protein CASSPVSSEQFF. Looking up the rest from reference TRBV7-9 and TRBJ2-1 gives the full variable domain: DTGVSQNPRHKITKRGQNVTFRCDPISEHNRLYWYRQTLGQGPEFLTYFQNEAQLEKSRLLSDRFSAERPKGSFSTLEIQRTEQGDSAMYLCASSPVSSEQFFGPGTRLTVL.

In this sample, this clonotype turned up a few times. The chain combines TRBV6-2 or TRBV6-3 with TRBJ2-2; D is ambiguous. In germline, CDR1 is MNHEY, CDR2 SVGEGT. Trimming pared 0 bases from V and 7 bases from J, leaving 12 bases between. The CDR3 runs to 15 residues. Here the CDR3 reads CASSYSRLLDGELFF. Here the CDR3 DNA reads TGTGCCAGCAGTTACTCGCGGCTGTTGGACGGGGAGCTGTTTTTT.

The rearrangement links TRBV15 to TRBJ1-2; D not certain. Deletions cut 7 bases from V and 0 bases from J, with 15 bases between. The length of the CDR3 is 15 residues. CDR1 and CDR2 from the germline V gene are LNHNV and YYDKDF (reference sequence). The CDR3 loop is CATIGPRGTNYGYTF. CDR3 sequence (DNA): TGTGCCACCATCGGACCGCGAGGTACTAACTATGGCTACACCTTC.

Note on this clonotype: A read error may be the cause here, since a much bigger clone is one base away. The chain's CDR3 is CVSSRGGGATYNEQFF. The DNA for the CDR3 is TGTGTCAGTTCAAGGGGCGGGGGGGCCACCTACAATGAGCAGTTCTTC. The V gene is TRBV7-2, the J gene TRBJ2-1; the match to TRBD2 covers 9 bases. Germline V gene lookup returns CDR1 SGHTA and CDR2 FQGNSA. This CDR3 has 16 residues.

The J gene is TRBJ1-5, the V gene TRBV12-3 or TRBV12-4; the match to TRBD1 covers 10 bases. This CDR3 is built from 19 residues. V was pared by 3 bases and J by 6 bases, with 17 bases of the junction left unmatched. CDR3 sequence reads: CASSFEVSGDRGFSQPQHF. As DNA, the CDR3 is TGTGCCAGCAGTTTTGAAGTCTCGGGGGACAGGGGTTTCAGTCAGCCCCAGCATTTT.

The V gene is TRBV6-1, the J gene TRBJ1-5; D unclear. The CDR3 is 14 residues long. V lost 2 bases to trimming and J lost 11 bases, with 16 bases between them. CDR1 is MNHNS, CDR2 SASEGT, per germline. CDR3 amino acids: CASSETRYRPAQHF. The CDR3 DNA sequence: TGTGCCAGCAGTGAAACCAGGTACAGACCTGCCCAGCATTTT.

This clonotype was observed a handful of times. This chain links TRBV29-1 with TRBJ2-7; D possibly uses TRBD1 or TRBD2 (6 bases each). V was pared by 3 bases and J by 7 bases, with 22 bases between. Germline CDR1 is SQVTM and CDR2 is ANQGSEA. The CDR3 has 15 residues. The CDR3 sequence is CSVDEEGRGPGEQYF. CDR3 coding DNA: TGCAGCGTTGATGAGGAGGGCCGGGGGCCGGGGGAGCAGTACTTC.

This chain's CDR3 is CASSQEDANYGYTF. CDR3 nucleotide sequence: TGTGCCAGCAGCCAAGAAGATGCTAACTATGGCTACACCTTC. This chain connects TRBV4-2 to TRBJ1-2; no firm D call. The V gene's germline CDR1 is LGHNA and CDR2 YNFKEQ. The CDR3 length is 14 residues. V gave up 0 bases and J gave up 0 bases, with 5 bases separating them.

The chain is built from TRBV28 and TRBJ2-7; D gene unclear. Trimming pared 3 bases from V and 0 bases from J, leaving 6 bases between. This CDR3 has 13 amino acids. Germline V gene sequence: CDR1 MDHEN, CDR2 SYDVKM. The CDR3 nucleotides read TGTGCCAGCAGTTTTGAGAGCTCCTACGAGCAGTACGTC. It is translated as CASSFESSYEQYV.

This chain connects TRBV7-6 to TRBJ2-3; D possibly matches TRBD1 or TRBD2 (5 bases each). CDR3 size: 13 residues. Germline CDR1 and CDR2: SGHVS and FNYEAQ. The V end was cut by 5 bases, the J end by 5 bases, with 11 bases between. The CDR3 DNA follows: TGTGCCAGCAGCATGGGGGAAGTAGATACGCAGTATTTT. Translated: CASSMGEVDTQYF.

The V gene is TRBV6-6, the J gene TRBJ1-1; no clear D. V lost 8 bases to trimming and J lost 1 base, with 32 bases between them. This CDR3 is 20 amino acids long. Looked up from germline, CDR1 is MNHNY and CDR2 is SVGAGI (reference sequence). The CDR3 region has the DNA TGTGCCAGCTCTCTGGACCGCGCGGCCTCTCGGCCGAGGCAGAACACTGAAGCTTTCTTT. It translates to CASSLDRAASRPRQNTEAFF.

This clonotype was counted only a few times. The rearrangement uses TRBV19 and TRBJ1-1; D is perhaps TRBD1 (5 bases). This CDR3 comprises 14 residues. Trimming removed 11 bases at V and 2 bases at J, with 18 bases between. Germline values: CDR1 LNHDA, CDR2 SQIVND (reference sequence). Here the CDR3 reads CACSDGGSNTEAFF. In DNA, the CDR3 is TGTGCCTGCTCGGACGGGGGGTCCAACACTGAAGCTTTCTTT.

This clonotype was recorded only once. This could be a read error, since a much larger clone is one nucleotide away. The J gene is TRBJ2-5, the V gene TRBV7-8, with D tentatively TRBD1 or TRBD2 (5 bases each). Germline lookup yields CDR1 SGHVS and CDR2 FQNEAQ. V was shortened by 5 bases and J by 5 bases, with 15 bases between the two germline ends. There are 14 residues in the CDR3. The CDR3 DNA follows: TGTGCCAGCAGCCCTCGCGTAGGGGACGAGACCCAGTACTTC. Its translation is CASSPRVGDETQYF.

This chain connects TRBV7-9 to TRBJ2-7, with D hard to call. Germline assignment: CDR1 SEHNR and CDR2 FQNEAQ (reference sequence). CDR3 length: 15 amino acids. V shed 5 bases and J shed 7 bases, with 21 bases lying between them. The CDR3 coding sequence is TGTGCCAGCAGCCCCCCCACTGCACCCGCTAAAGAGCAGTACTTC. The encoded protein is CASSPPTAPAKEQYF.

This clonotype occurred once. The rearrangement links TRBV12-3 or TRBV12-4 to TRBJ1-6, with unresolved D. The CDR3 length is 15 residues. Trimming took 7 bases from V and 10 from J, leaving 20 bases between them. As DNA, the CDR3 is TGTGCCAGCAATTTGAAGAATCACGGGAGGTCACCCCTCCACTTT. It yields the protein CASNLKNHGRSPLHF.

This chain joins TRBV18 and TRBJ2-7, with 7 bases identical to TRBD2. Per germline, CDR1 KGHSH and CDR2 LQKENI. V shed 6 bases and J 4 bases; nucleotides not matched to a gene: 6. This CDR3 has 13 amino acids. The CDR3 coding sequence is TGTGCCAGCTCCTCTACTAGCGAATACGAGCAGTACGTC. It encodes CASSSTSEYEQYV.

Ten or more counts support this clonotype. The chain joins TRBV7-6 to TRBJ2-7; possibly TRBD1 or TRBD2 for D (6 bases each). The germline gives CDR1 SGHVS, CDR2 FNYEAQ. The CDR3 runs to 15 residues. Trimming removed 6 bases from V and 4 bases from J, with 19 bases in between. In nucleotides, the CDR3 is TGTGCCAGCAGTGGGGGGCCAGTCCCCGAATACGAGCAGTACTTC. This gives the protein CASSGGPVPEYEQYF. The whole variable domain, filled in from reference TRBV7-6 and TRBJ2-7, reads GAGVSQSPRYKVTKRGQDVALRCDPISGHVSLYWYRQALGQGPEFLTYFNYEAQQDKSGLPNDRFSAERPEGSISTLTIQRTEQRDSAMYRCASSGGPVPEYEQYFGPGTRLTVT.

This clonotype came up a few times. V is TRBV5-4 and J is TRBJ2-7; 7 positions match TRBD1. The trim removed 2 bases at V and 5 bases at J, leaving 7 bases unmatched. Germline loops: CDR1 SGHNT, CDR2 YYREEE (reference sequence). The CDR3 loop spans 14 amino acids. The CDR3 sequence is CASSFRTGWDEQYF. DNA of the CDR3: TGTGCCAGCAGCTTTAGGACAGGCTGGGACGAGCAGTACTTC.